This T cell receptor (beta chain) emerged from a study of T cell changes during pregnancy in multiple sclerosis. This clone was observed a few times. This table comes from immunoSEQ multiplex PCR, and its TCRdb copy is limited to in-frame clones, with some not included. The repertoire holds under 70,000 clones, with approximately 91% as singletons. The germline CDR1 and CDR2 sequences are KGHSH and LQKENI. V lost 3 bases, J lost 7 bases, and 15 bases lay in between. CDR3 size: 14 residues. The origin of this receptor is a female donor with multiple sclerosis, enrolled in a pregnancy study. Source: CD4+ T cells from peripheral blood mononuclear cells, taken after pregnancy. The V call is TRBV18, the J call TRBJ2-5; no firm D call. CDR3: CASSPTPRSGTQYF. CDR3 DNA: TGTGCCAGCTCACCTACCCCTAGATCCGGGACCCAGTACTTC.